This T cell receptor (beta chain) was captured in a study of Graves' ophthalmopathy and Graves' hyperthyroidism. Investigators amplified TCR beta CDR3 regions from RNA transcripts. A first-round RT-PCR used HTBI primers, followed by a second-round multiplex PCR. TCRdb re-called the multiplex PCR reads with MiXCR, one entry per CDR3 protein. The sample consists of some 400,000 distinct CDR3 sequences, around 20% of them appearing once. In its sample, this clonotype was seen many times. Every ophthalmopathy donor presented moderate-to-severe activity, CAS ≥3, NOSPECS ≥4 and duration under 3 months. Exclusion criteria comprised other autoimmune diseases, uncontrolled infections, pregnancy or lactation in patients. This TCR was recovered from a woman aged 18-30 years with Graves' ophthalmopathy. Sequenced material: peripheral blood.

The CDR3 sequence is CASSYNRGPNTEAFF. The CDR3 DNA is TGTGCCAGCAGTTACAATAGGGGGCCGAACACTGAAGCTTTCTTT. V usage is TRBV6-5 and J usage is TRBJ1-1; 7 nucleotides align to TRBD1. The CDR3 contains 15 residues. Germline V lookup: CDR1 MNHEY, CDR2 SVGAGI. The junction had 4 bases not matched to a gene; V was cut back by 2 bases and J by 1 base.